The subject of this entry is one T cell receptor beta chain. This sample is drawn from a study of blood T cell repertoires in COVID-19. Across the whole study: PBMCs, B-cell-depleted T cells, or T cells provided the cDNA or gDNA that made up the material.

Repertoires were generated with immunoSEQ multiplex PCR, while TCRdb's copy carries only in-frame clones and drops some. The sample consists of approximately 470,000 clones, roughly 88% of them appearing once. With V trimmed by 5 bases and J by 8 bases, 18 bases remained unmatched. This CDR3 spans 17 amino acids. Germline V lookup: CDR1 LGHDT, CDR2 YNNKEL (reference sequence). Sequencing input: peripheral blood. This chain links TRBV3-1 (or the pseudogene TRBV3-2) with TRBJ1-2; 9 bases map to TRBD1. The origin of this receptor is a human donor in a cohort sampled during active COVID-19. The CDR3 sequence: CASSNLIPGQGAWGYTF. DNA of the CDR3: TGTGCCAGCAGCAATTTAATACCGGGACAGGGAGCCTGGGGCTACACCTTC.